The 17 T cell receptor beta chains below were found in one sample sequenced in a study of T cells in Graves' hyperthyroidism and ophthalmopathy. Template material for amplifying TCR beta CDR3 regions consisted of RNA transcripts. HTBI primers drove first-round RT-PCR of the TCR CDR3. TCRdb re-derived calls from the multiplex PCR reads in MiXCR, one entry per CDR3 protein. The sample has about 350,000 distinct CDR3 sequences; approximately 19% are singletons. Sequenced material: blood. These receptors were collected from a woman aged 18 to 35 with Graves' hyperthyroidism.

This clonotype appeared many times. CDR3: CASSLARTGRGKLFF. CDR3 DNA sequence: TGTGCCAGCAGCTTAGCCCGGACAGGGAGAGGAAAACTGTTTTTT. The J gene is TRBJ1-4, the V gene TRBV7-2; 8 bases agree with TRBD1. This CDR3 has 15 residues. V shed 0 bases and J 10 bases; nucleotides not matched to a gene: 7. Germline CDR1 is SGHTA and CDR2 is FQGNSA.

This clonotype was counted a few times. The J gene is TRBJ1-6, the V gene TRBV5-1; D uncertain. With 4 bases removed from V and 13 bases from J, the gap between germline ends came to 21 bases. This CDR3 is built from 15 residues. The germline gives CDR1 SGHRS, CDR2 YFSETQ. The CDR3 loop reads CASSPGGSEPSPLHF. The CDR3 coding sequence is TGCGCCAGCAGCCCCGGCGGCAGCGAGCCCTCGCCCCTCCACTTT.

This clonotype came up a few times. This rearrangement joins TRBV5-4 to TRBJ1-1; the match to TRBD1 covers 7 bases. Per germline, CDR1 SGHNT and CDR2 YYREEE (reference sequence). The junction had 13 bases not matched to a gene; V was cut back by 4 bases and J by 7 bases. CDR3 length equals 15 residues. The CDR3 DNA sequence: TGTGCCAGCAGCGGCGACAGGGTGAAGAGGGATGAAGCTTTCTTT. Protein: CASSGDRVKRDEAFF. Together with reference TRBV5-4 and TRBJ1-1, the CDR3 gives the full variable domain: ETGVTQSPTHLIKTRGQQVTLRCSSQSGHNTVSWYQQALGQGPQFIFQYYREEENGRGNFPPRFSGLQFPNYSSELNVNALELDDSALYLCASSGDRVKRDEAFFGQGTRLTVV.

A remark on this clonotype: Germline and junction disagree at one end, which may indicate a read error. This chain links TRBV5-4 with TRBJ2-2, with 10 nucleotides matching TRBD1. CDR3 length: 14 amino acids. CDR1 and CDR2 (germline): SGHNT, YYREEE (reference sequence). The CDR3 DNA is TGTGCCAGCAGCAGGGACAGGGGCGCCGGGGAGCTGTGTTTT. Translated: CASSRDRGAGELCF. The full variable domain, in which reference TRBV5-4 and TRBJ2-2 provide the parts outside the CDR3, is ETGVTQSPTHLIKTRGQQVTLRCSSQSGHNTVSWYQQALGQGPQFIFQYYREEENGRGNFPPRFSGLQFPNYSSELNVNALELDDSALYLCASSRDRGAGELCFGEGSRLTVL.

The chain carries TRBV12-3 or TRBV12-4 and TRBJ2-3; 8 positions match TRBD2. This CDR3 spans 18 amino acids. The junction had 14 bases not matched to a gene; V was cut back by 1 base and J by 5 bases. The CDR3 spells CASSLGWDFGGVGDTQYF. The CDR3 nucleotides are TGTGCCAGCAGTTTAGGGTGGGATTTCGGGGGGGTGGGAGATACGCAGTATTTT.

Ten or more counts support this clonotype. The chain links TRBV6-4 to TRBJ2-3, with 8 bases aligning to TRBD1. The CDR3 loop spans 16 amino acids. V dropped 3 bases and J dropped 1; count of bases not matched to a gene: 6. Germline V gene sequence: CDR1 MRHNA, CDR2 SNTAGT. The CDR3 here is CASSEWDRLGTDTQYF. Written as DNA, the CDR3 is TGTGCCAGCAGTGAGTGGGACAGGCTGGGCACAGATACGCAGTATTTT.

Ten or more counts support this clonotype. Here the CDR3 DNA reads TGCGCCAGCAGCGCAGGGACAGGCGCATCCGCTAACTATGGCTACACCTTC. It codes for CASSAGTGASANYGYTF. The chain employs TRBV5-1 and TRBJ1-2, with 8 bases matching TRBD1. CDR1 and CDR2 from the germline V gene are SGHRS and YFSETQ. The J segment lost 0 bases and the V segment lost 4 bases, leaving 11 bases of the junction unmatched. The CDR3 is made up of 17 amino acids.

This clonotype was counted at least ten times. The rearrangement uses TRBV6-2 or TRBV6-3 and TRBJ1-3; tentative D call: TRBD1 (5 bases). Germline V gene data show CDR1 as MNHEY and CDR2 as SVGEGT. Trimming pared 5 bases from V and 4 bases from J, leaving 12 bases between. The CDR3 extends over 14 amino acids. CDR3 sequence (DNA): TGTGCCAGCAGTCTGGGGCCCTGGGGAAACACCATATATTTT. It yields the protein CASSLGPWGNTIYF.

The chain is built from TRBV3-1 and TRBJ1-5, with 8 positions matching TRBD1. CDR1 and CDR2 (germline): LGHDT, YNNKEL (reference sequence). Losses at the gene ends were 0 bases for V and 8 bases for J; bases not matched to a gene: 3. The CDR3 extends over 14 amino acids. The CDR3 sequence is CASSQDTGGEPQHF. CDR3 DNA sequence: TGTGCCAGCAGCCAAGACACAGGGGGTGAGCCCCAGCATTTT.

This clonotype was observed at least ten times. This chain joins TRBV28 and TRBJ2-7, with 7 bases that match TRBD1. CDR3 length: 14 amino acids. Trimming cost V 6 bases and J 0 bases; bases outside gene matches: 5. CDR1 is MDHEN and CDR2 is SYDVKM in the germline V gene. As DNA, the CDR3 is TGTGCCAGCAGCAGACAGGGCTTCTCCTACGAGCAGTACTTC. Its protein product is CASSRQGFSYEQYF.

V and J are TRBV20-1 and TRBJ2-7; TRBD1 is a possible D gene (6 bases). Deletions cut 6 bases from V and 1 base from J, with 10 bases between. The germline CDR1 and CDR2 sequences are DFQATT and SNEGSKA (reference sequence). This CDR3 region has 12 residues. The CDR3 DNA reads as TGCAGTGCACGGGACAATTCCTACGAGCAGTACGTC. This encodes CSARDNSYEQYV.

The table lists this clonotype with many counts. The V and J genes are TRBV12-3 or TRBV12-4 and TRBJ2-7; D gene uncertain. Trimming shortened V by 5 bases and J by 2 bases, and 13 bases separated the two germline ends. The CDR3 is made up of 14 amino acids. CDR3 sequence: CASSPQLGTYEQYF. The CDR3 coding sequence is TGTGCCAGCAGTCCTCAGCTGGGGACCTACGAGCAGTACTTC.

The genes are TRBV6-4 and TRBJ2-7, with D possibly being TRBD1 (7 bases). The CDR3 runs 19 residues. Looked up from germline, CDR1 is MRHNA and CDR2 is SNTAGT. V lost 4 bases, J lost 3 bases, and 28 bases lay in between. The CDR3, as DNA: TGTGCCAGCAGTGCACTGAGCCCACACGGGGGACAGCGATACTACGAGCAGTACTTC. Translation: CASSALSPHGGQRYYEQYF.

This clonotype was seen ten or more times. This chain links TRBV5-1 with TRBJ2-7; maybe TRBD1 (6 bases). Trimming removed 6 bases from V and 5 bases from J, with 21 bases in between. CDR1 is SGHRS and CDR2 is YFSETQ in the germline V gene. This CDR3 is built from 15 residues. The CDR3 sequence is CASKTGTGLGHEQYF. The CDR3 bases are TGCGCCAGCAAGACAGGTACGGGTCTCGGGCACGAGCAGTACTTC.

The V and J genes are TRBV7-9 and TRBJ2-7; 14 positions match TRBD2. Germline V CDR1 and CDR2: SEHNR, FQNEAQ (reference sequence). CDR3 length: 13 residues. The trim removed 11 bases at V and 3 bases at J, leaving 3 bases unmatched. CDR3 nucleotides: TGTGCCGGGGGGACTAGCGGGGGCTACGAGCAGTACTTC. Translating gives CAGGTSGGYEQYF.

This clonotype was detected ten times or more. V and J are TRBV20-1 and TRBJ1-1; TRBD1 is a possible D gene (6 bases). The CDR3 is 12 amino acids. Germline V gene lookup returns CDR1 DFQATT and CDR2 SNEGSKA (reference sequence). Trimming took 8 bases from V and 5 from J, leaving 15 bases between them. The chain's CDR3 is CSPKDRSTEAFF. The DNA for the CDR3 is TGCAGTCCCAAAGACAGGTCGACTGAAGCTTTCTTT.

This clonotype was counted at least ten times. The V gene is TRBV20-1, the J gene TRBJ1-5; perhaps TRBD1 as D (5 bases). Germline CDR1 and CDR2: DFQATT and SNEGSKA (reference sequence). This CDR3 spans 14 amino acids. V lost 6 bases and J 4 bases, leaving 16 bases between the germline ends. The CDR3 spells CSAKSGTANQPQHF. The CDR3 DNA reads TGCAGTGCCAAATCCGGGACGGCAAATCAGCCCCAGCATTTT.